A selection of T cell receptor beta chains follows, all from one sample in a study of shared clonotypes between healthy human individuals. Generated by immunoSEQ multiplex PCR, the TCRdb table keeps only in-frame clones and is missing some. The top ten hold 1.4% to 1.5% of the sample, which has over a million clones, around 76% seen once. Sequencing was performed on memory CD4+ T cells sorted from blood. The receptors were gathered from a man between 18 and 29 years old in good health. CDR3s include the opening cysteine and the closing phenylalanine or tryptophan. A D gene is named only where the DNA matches it firmly. Clone size is shown for a subset of rows, as once, few, many or a class of expanded clone.

j_call	d_call	v_call	clone_size	cdr3_nt	cdr3_aa
TRBJ2-2	-	TRBV18	-	TGTGCCAGCTCACCACCGCAAGGGGTGAACACCGGGGAGCTGTTTTTT	CASSPPQGVNTGELFF
TRBJ2-7	TRBD2	TRBV5-1	few	TGCGCCAGCAGAGAGGGAGGGACTAGCGGCTCCTACGAGCAGTACTTC	CASREGGTSGSYEQYF
TRBJ2-7	TRBD1	TRBV7-9	-	TGTGCCAGCAGCTTAGGGGGACAGAACTACGAGCAGTACTTC	CASSLGGQNYEQYF
TRBJ2-5	-	TRBV7-2	-	TGTGCCAGCAGCTTATCGACGGCTCAAGAGACCCAGTACTTC	CASSLSTAQETQYF
TRBJ2-7	TRBD2	TRBV4-3	-	TGCGCCAGCAGCCAAGGTGTTAGCGGGATTGGTCCCTCCGAGCAGTACTTC	CASSQGVSGIGPSEQYF
TRBJ2-7	TRBD2	TRBV4-2	-	TGTGCCAGCAGCCAACCGACTAGCGGGTCCTACGAGCAGTACTTC	CASSQPTSGSYEQYF
TRBJ2-5	-	TRBV7-2	-	TGTGCCAGCAGCTTACTCGGGGAGACCCAGTACTTC	CASSLLGETQYF
TRBJ2-7	-	TRBV6-1	once	TGTGCCAGTCTACCGGGAGACCGTCCCTACGAGCAGTACTTC	CASLPGDRPYEQYF
TRBJ2-3	TRBD1	TRBV27	-	TGTGCCAGCAGTTTAGGGACAGGGTGGGCAGATACGCAGTATTTT	CASSLGTGWADTQYF
TRBJ1-2	-	TRBV10-2	few	TGCGCCAGCAGTGAGGCAAGCTATGGCTACACCTTC	CASSEASYGYTF
TRBJ2-5	-	TRBV7-2	-	TGTGCCAGCAGTCCAAACCAAGAGACCCAGTACTTC	CASSPNQETQYF
TRBJ2-7	TRBD1	TRBV5-1	once	TGCGCCAGCAGCTTGGGGGACAGGAGCTCCTACGAGCAGTACTTC	CASSLGDRSSYEQYF
TRBJ2-3	-	TRBV6-1	-	TGTGCCAGCATCGGAAGAGGGAGCGATACGCAGTATTTT	CASIGRGSDTQYF
TRBJ2-1	TRBD2	TRBV5-1	-	TGCGCCAGCAGCGGGACTAGCGGGAGTTGGAATGAGCAGTTCTTC	CASSGTSGSWNEQFF
TRBJ1-5	TRBD1	TRBV30	-	TGTGCCTGGACCTCGCAGGGGGACCAGCCCCAGCATTTT	CAWTSQGDQPQHF
TRBJ1-6	-	TRBV5-4	-	TGTGCCAGCAGCCAGGGACAAGCAAATTCACCCCTCCACTTT	CASSQGQANSPLHF
TRBJ2-4	TRBD1	TRBV6-6	-	TGTGCCAGCAGTACTGGGACAGGGACCAAAAACATTCAGTACTTC	CASSTGTGTKNIQYF
TRBJ2-7	-	TRBV6-5	-	TGTGCCAGGTATGAAGTCCCCCATATCGATGAGCAGTACTTC	CARYEVPHIDEQYF
TRBJ2-2	-	TRBV28	-	TGTGCCAGCACCGGGCAGCGGTTGAACACCGGGGAGCTGTTTTTT	CASTGQRLNTGELFF
TRBJ2-7	-	TRBV5-6	-	TGTGCCAGCAGCTCGGACAGAGCCTACGAGCAGTACTTC	CASSSDRAYEQYF
TRBJ2-2	-	TRBV30	-	TGTGCCTGGAGTAGGGTGAACACCGGGGAGCTGTTTTTT	CAWSRVNTGELFF
TRBJ1-1	-	TRBV5-1	-	TGCGCCAGCAGCTTCGGTGCGAACACTGAAGCTTTCTTT	CASSFGANTEAFF
TRBJ1-1	-	TRBV29-1	-	TGCAGCGGTTATAACACTGAAGCTTTCTTT	CSGYNTEAFF
TRBJ2-1	-	TRBV5-4	once	TGTGCCAGCAGCTACTTTGCGGGTTACAATGAGCAGTTCTTC	CASSYFAGYNEQFF
TRBJ1-6	-	TRBV28	once	TGTGCCAGCAGACGGGACGGAGGGAATTCACCCCTCCACTTT	CASRRDGGNSPLHF
TRBJ1-5	TRBD1	TRBV6-1	-	TGTGCCAGCAGGAGCGGGACAGACAATCAGCCCCAGCATTTT	CASRSGTDNQPQHF
TRBJ2-1	TRBD2	TRBV5-1	once	TGCGCCAGCAGCCGGACTAGCGGGAGGGACAATGAGCAGTTCTTC	CASSRTSGRDNEQFF
TRBJ2-5	-	TRBV30	-	TGTGCCTGGAGTGCGGGATCAAGGGGAGAGACCCAGTACTTC	CAWSAGSRGETQYF
TRBJ1-1	-	TRBV2	-	TGTGCCAGCAGTTACCAAGGGGGGGCACCTTTCCTTCTTTATTTTATGAACACTGAAGCTTTCTTT	CASSYQGGAPFLLYFMNTEAFF
TRBJ1-1	-	TRBV25-1	-	TGTGCCAGCAGTGGAGACAAACAGGGTAGCGGGGTTCGGGCTGAAGCTTTCTTT	CASSGDKQGSGVRAEAFF
TRBJ2-7	-	TRBV5-4	-	TGTGCCAGCAGCTCAAAATTCGGGACTGCGAGGGCCTACGAGCAGTACTTC	CASSSKFGTARAYEQYF
TRBJ2-1	-	TRBV9	many	TGTGCCAGCAGCCCATCGACCAGCAATGAGCAGTTCTTC	CASSPSTSNEQFF
TRBJ2-3	-	TRBV20-1	few	TGCAGTGCTAAACATCAAGATACGCAGTATTTT	CSAKHQDTQYF
TRBJ2-7	-	TRBV2	-	TGTGCCAGCAGTGAAAGTTATGGCGGGGTAGGCGAGCAGTACTTC	CASSESYGGVGEQYF
TRBJ2-2	TRBD1	TRBV2	-	TGTGCCAGCAGCTCACAGGGGGCCCCCACCGGGGAGCTGTTTTTT	CASSSQGAPTGELFF
TRBJ2-3	-	TRBV4-1	once	TGCGCCAGCAGCCAAAGTCCCGCAGGGGGGAGCACAGATACGCAGTATTTT	CASSQSPAGGSTDTQYF
TRBJ1-1	TRBD1	TRBV5-1	-	TGCGCCAGCAGCCTCCGGACAGGGAACACTGAAGCTTTCTTT	CASSLRTGNTEAFF
TRBJ2-5	-	TRBV14	-	TGTGCCAGCAGCCAAGATGTTGGAGGGACCCAGTACTTC	CASSQDVGGTQYF
TRBJ2-7	TRBD1	TRBV6-1	-	TGTGCCAGCAGGCAGGGGACAGGATCATACGAGCAGTACTTC	CASRQGTGSYEQYF
TRBJ1-5	-	TRBV7-2	-	TGTGCCAGCAGCCTGGGCAGGTCCAATCAGCCCCAGCATTTT	CASSLGRSNQPQHF
TRBJ2-3	-	TRBV5-1	-	TGCGCCACCACCGTGCAGCCGAACACAGATACGCAGTATTTT	CATTVQPNTDTQYF
TRBJ2-3	-	TRBV5-1	-	TGCGCCAGCAGCTTTGGGCAGGGGAACACAGATACGCAGTATTTT	CASSFGQGNTDTQYF
TRBJ2-7	-	TRBV18	once	TGTGCCAGCTCACAAAGGGGGGATGAGCAGTACTTC	CASSQRGDEQYF
TRBJ1-1	-	TRBV6-5	few	TGTGCCAGCAGTTCGGGCACTGAAGCTTTCTTT	CASSSGTEAFF
TRBJ2-7	-	TRBV6-1	-	TGTGCCAGCAGTGAATCTCCCCAGGGCGAGCAGTACTTC	CASSESPQGEQYF
TRBJ2-5	-	TRBV28	few	TGTGCCAGCAGTCCCACGAAGGGTGGCCAAGAGACCCAGTACTTC	CASSPTKGGQETQYF
TRBJ2-1	-	TRBV19	-	TGTGCCAGTAGTATAGGGTACAATGAGCAGTTCTTC	CASSIGYNEQFF
TRBJ2-1	TRBD2	TRBV28	-	TGTGCCAGCAGTTCATACAACGCGGGGGGGTCCTACAATGAGCAGTTCTTC	CASSSYNAGGSYNEQFF
TRBJ2-2	-	TRBV19	-	TGTGCCAGTAGTATTAAGTCCCAGGGCGGGGAGCTGTTTTTT	CASSIKSQGGELFF
TRBJ2-7	-	TRBV6-5	-	TGTGCCAGCAGTACATACTACGAGCAGTACTTC	CASSTYYEQYF
TRBJ2-7	-	TRBV6-5	-	TGTGCCAGCAGCCGGCTGCGTGTCGAGCAGTACTTC	CASSRLRVEQYF
TRBJ1-6	-	TRBV4-3	-	TGCGCCAGCAGCCAAGAAGGAACAGGTTCACCCCTCCACTTT	CASSQEGTGSPLHF
TRBJ2-1	-	TRBV6-1	-	TGTGCCAGCAGTCGAGACCGGGGAGCTTACAATGAGCAGTTCTTC	CASSRDRGAYNEQFF
TRBJ2-3	TRBD2	TRBV27	-	TGTGCCAGCAGTTTATCGTTAGCGGGATATGGCACAGATACGCAGTATTTT	CASSLSLAGYGTDTQYF
TRBJ2-5	-	TRBV6-6	-	TGTGCCAGCAGTCGAGGGGCGGAGACCCAGTACTTC	CASSRGAETQYF